Listed below are T cell receptor beta chains from one sample, sequenced in a study of T-cell reconstitution after alpha-beta-depleted transplantation in children. TCRdb re-called the PCR reads through MiXCR, storing one row per CDR3 protein. The sample holds roughly 500,000 distinct CDR3 sequences, under 15% seen once. This specimen was PBMCs from the stem cell graft donor, taken from the stem cell graft. The origin of the receptors is a human donor who donated a stem cell graft to a child with combined immunodeficiency. CDR3s include the opening cysteine and the closing phenylalanine or tryptophan. The D gene is left open where the match is weak. The listing skips clone size in some rows; elsewhere it reads once, few, many or a size class.

d_gene | j_gene | len | v_gene | abundance | CDR3aa | CDR3nt
- | TRBJ2-5 | 14 | TRBV15 | many | CATSRGVREETQYF | TGTGCCACCAGCCGGGGTGTGAGGGAGGAGACCCAGTACTTC
- | TRBJ2-1 | 18 | TRBV12-3/TRBV12-4 | few | CASSFKLVGKADYNEQFF | TGTGCCAGCAGTTTTAAGCTTGTAGGCAAAGCGGATTACAATGAGCAGTTCTTC
- | TRBJ1-1 | 12 | TRBV20-1 | - | CSSSTGDTEAFF | TGCAGTAGTTCGACAGGAGACACTGAAGCTTTCTTT
TRBD1 | TRBJ2-1 | 16 | TRBV27 | many | CASSWKDRRSYNEQFF | TGTGCCAGCAGTTGGAAGGACAGGCGTTCCTACAATGAGCAGTTCTTC
- | TRBJ2-7 | 13 | TRBV9 | few | CASSVDGGDEQYF | TGTGCCAGCAGCGTAGATGGAGGAGACGAGCAGTACTTC
- | TRBJ2-5 | 13 | TRBV20-1 | - | CSATGGVQETQYF | TGCAGTGCTACCGGCGGAGTCCAAGAGACCCAGTACTTC
TRBD1 | TRBJ1-2 | 17 | TRBV5-1 | - | CASSLETGQALNYGYTF | TGCGCCAGCAGCTTGGAAACGGGACAGGCACTTAACTATGGCTACACCTTC
- | TRBJ2-3 | 16 | TRBV18 | few | CASSPGGARSTDTQYF | TGTGCCAGCTCACCAGGGGGAGCCAGGAGCACAGATACGCAGTATTTT
- | TRBJ2-3 | 14 | TRBV5-1 | few | CASSFDGGGDTQYF | TGCGCCAGCAGCTTTGACGGTGGGGGAGATACGCAGTATTTT
- | TRBJ1-2 | 11 | TRBV12-3/TRBV12-4 | many | CASSSLGSYTF | TGTGCCAGCAGTTCTCTCGGTAGCTACACCTTC
- | TRBJ2-1 | 15 | TRBV20-1 | - | CSASQRRSSYNEQFF | TGCAGTGCTAGCCAGCGGAGGAGCTCCTACAATGAGCAGTTCTTC
- | TRBJ2-1 | 13 | TRBV30 | few | CAWSVNPWNEQFF | TGTGCCTGGAGTGTTAACCCCTGGAATGAGCAGTTCTTC
- | TRBJ2-5 | 16 | TRBV5-1 | - | CASSLALGLSQETQYF | TGCGCCAGCAGCTTGGCCTTAGGCTTGTCGCAAGAGACCCAGTACTTC
- | TRBJ2-7 | 14 | TRBV6-2/TRBV6-3 | few | CASSYVAGAYEQYF | TGTGCCAGCAGTTACGTGGCAGGCGCCTACGAGCAGTACTTC
TRBD1 | TRBJ1-1 | 14 | TRBV5-5 | many | CASSAGQTNTEAFF | TGTGCCAGCAGCGCGGGACAGACGAACACTGAAGCTTTCTTT
- | TRBJ2-6 | 15 | TRBV12-3/TRBV12-4 | - | CASSLWATGANVLTF | TGTGCCAGCAGTTTATGGGCTACTGGGGCCAACGTCCTGACTTTC
TRBD2 | TRBJ2-1 | 16 | TRBV9 | - | CASSGYSGVSYNEQFF | TGTGCCAGCAGCGGGTATAGCGGGGTCTCCTACAATGAGCAGTTCTTC
TRBD2 | TRBJ2-1 | 15 | TRBV12-3/TRBV12-4 | many | CASSFSSGGYNEQFF | TGTGCCAGCAGTTTTTCCAGCGGGGGTTACAATGAGCAGTTCTTC
- | TRBJ2-3 | 14 | TRBV13 | few | CASTYSVGPDTQYF | TGTGCCAGCACATACAGCGTGGGCCCAGATACGCAGTATTTT
TRBD2 | TRBJ2-2 | 15 | TRBV4-3 | few | CASSHLMGGAGELFF | TGCGCCAGCAGCCACCTCATGGGGGGGGCCGGGGAGCTGTTTTTT
- | TRBJ2-7 | 13 | TRBV30 | once | CAGRRVSTYEQYF | TGTGCCGGGAGAAGGGTTTCCACCTACGAGCAGTACTTC
- | TRBJ2-6 | 17 | TRBV7-6 | few | CASSPGASSSGANVLTF | TGTGCCAGCAGTCCAGGGGCCTCGAGCTCTGGGGCCAACGTCCTGACTTTC
- | TRBJ1-5 | 15 | TRBV5-5 | - | CASSSHGADDQPQHF | TGTGCCAGCAGCTCCCACGGGGCTGACGATCAGCCCCAGCATTTT
- | TRBJ1-5 | 14 | TRBV14 | - | CASSGREGNQPQHF | TGTGCCAGCTCGGGCAGGGAGGGCAATCAGCCCCAGCATTTT
TRBD1 | TRBJ2-5 | 15 | TRBV4-3 | - | CASSRILGGLETQYF | TGCGCCAGCAGCCGGATCTTAGGGGGCTTGGAGACCCAGTACTTC
TRBD1 | TRBJ2-7 | 18 | TRBV5-6 | - | CASSIYRTGVRSSYEQYF | TGTGCCAGCAGCATATATAGGACAGGGGTCCGAAGCTCCTACGAGCAGTACTTC
TRBD1 | TRBJ2-1 | 15 | TRBV3-1 | - | CASSLSETGNNEQFF | TGTGCCAGCAGCCTATCCGAGACAGGGAACAATGAGCAGTTCTTC
TRBD2 | TRBJ2-1 | 17 | TRBV7-3 | - | CASSYSSLADPYNEQFF | TGTGCCAGCAGTTACTCATCACTAGCGGACCCCTACAATGAGCAGTTCTTC
- | TRBJ2-1 | 15 | TRBV12-3/TRBV12-4 | - | CASSFPGAASNEQFF | TGTGCCAGCAGTTTCCCCGGGGCGGCTTCGAATGAGCAGTTCTTC
- | TRBJ1-1 | 15 | TRBV9 | few | CASSVVNREDTEAFF | TGTGCCAGCAGCGTAGTGAACAGGGAGGACACTGAAGCTTTCTTT
TRBD2 | TRBJ2-7 | 19 | TRBV5-1 | - | CASSVTSGSYHPTVNEQYF | TGCGCCAGCAGCGTCACTAGCGGGAGTTACCATCCTACGGTCAACGAGCAGTACTTC
- | TRBJ2-6 | 16 | TRBV7-6 | - | CVSSLAYRAGANVLTF | TGTGTCAGCAGCTTAGCATACAGGGCTGGGGCCAACGTCCTGACTTTC
- | TRBJ2-7 | 15 | TRBV10-3 | - | CAIRQSTGTTSEQYF | TGTGCCATCAGACAATCCACCGGGACGACCTCCGAGCAGTACTTC
TRBD2 | TRBJ2-3 | 17 | TRBV4-1 | - | CASSQDLQREITDTQYF | TGCGCCAGCAGCCAAGATCTTCAGCGGGAGATTACAGATACGCAGTATTTT
TRBD2 | TRBJ2-1 | 18 | TRBV20-1 | many | CSAMGLAGPPSSYNEQFF | TGCAGTGCCATGGGACTAGCGGGACCCCCCAGCTCCTACAATGAGCAGTTCTTC
TRBD2 | TRBJ2-3 | 12 | TRBV20-1 | many | CSARAHREEQYF | TGCAGTGCTAGAGCCCACCGGGAGGAGCAGTATTTT
TRBD2 | TRBJ2-3 | 18 | TRBV11-2 | - | CASSLGPGLAGGTDTQYF | TGTGCCAGCAGCTTGGGACCGGGACTAGCGGGGGGCACAGATACGCAGTATTTT
- | TRBJ1-4 | 14 | TRBV4-3 | few | CASSTGTLNEKLFF | TGCGCCAGCAGTACAGGGACTCTGAATGAAAAACTGTTTTTT
- | TRBJ2-7 | 12 | TRBV12-3/TRBV12-4 | many | CASSLTQDEQYF | TGTGCCAGCAGTTTGACTCAGGACGAGCAGTACTTC
- | TRBJ1-2 | 15 | TRBV5-1 | - | CASSLGLQLNYGYTF | TGCGCCAGCAGCTTGGGTCTACAACTTAACTATGGCTACACCTTC
- | TRBJ1-2 | 18 | TRBV7-9 | many | CASSQGLRTDIFNYGYTF | TGTGCCAGCAGCCAGGGGCTACGGACAGATATTTTTAACTATGGCTACACCTTC
- | TRBJ2-5 | 12 | TRBV28 | - | CASSSLLVTQYF | TGTGCCAGCAGTTCCCTCCTAGTAACCCAGTACTTC
- | TRBJ2-1 | 16 | TRBV15 | few | CATRDYLNISYNEQFF | TGTGCCACCAGGGACTACCTTAATATTTCCTACAATGAGCAGTTCTTC
TRBD1 | TRBJ2-7 | 13 | TRBV29-1 | - | CSARDRETYEQYF | TGCAGCGCCCGGGACAGGGAGACCTACGAGCAGTACTTC
- | TRBJ1-3 | 13 | TRBV29-1 | many | CSVVGGPGNTIYF | TGCAGCGTTGTAGGGGGACCCGGAAACACCATATATTTT
- | TRBJ1-1 | 14 | TRBV10-2 | - | CASSESDRRTEAFF | TGCGCCAGCAGTGAGTCGGATCGGAGAACTGAAGCTTTCTTT
- | TRBJ1-5 | 14 | TRBV6-5 | - | CASTSRGKNQPQHF | TGTGCCAGCACCAGCCGGGGGAAAAATCAGCCCCAGCATTTT
TRBD1 | TRBJ2-2 | 15 | TRBV29-1 | many | CSVRSLDRGTGELFF | TGCAGCGTCCGGTCCTTGGACAGGGGCACCGGGGAGCTGTTTTTT
TRBD1 | TRBJ2-7 | 13 | TRBV29-1 | few | CSAIKGTAYEQYF | TGCAGCGCCATAAAGGGGACAGCCTACGAGCAGTACTTC
TRBD1 | TRBJ2-7 | 14 | TRBV15 | few | CATSRVRGQDEQYF | TGTGCCACCAGCAGAGTCAGGGGGCAGGACGAGCAGTACTTC